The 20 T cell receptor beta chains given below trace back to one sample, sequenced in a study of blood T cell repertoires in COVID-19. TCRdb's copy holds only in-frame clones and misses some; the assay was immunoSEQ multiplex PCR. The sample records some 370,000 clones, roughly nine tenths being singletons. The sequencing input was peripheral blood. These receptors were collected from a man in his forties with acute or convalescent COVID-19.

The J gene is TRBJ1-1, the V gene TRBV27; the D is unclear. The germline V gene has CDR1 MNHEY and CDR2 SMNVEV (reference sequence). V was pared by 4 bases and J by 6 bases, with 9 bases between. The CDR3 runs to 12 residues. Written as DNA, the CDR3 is TGTGCCAGCAGTTCTCGAGGCCCTGAAGCTTTCTTT. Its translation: CASSSRGPEAFF.

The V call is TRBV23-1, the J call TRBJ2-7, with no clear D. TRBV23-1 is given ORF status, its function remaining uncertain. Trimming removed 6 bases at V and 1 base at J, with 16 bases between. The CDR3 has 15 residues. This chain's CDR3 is CASRSYQNNSYEQYF. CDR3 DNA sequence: TGCGCCAGCAGATCGTACCAGAACAATTCCTACGAGCAGTACTTC.

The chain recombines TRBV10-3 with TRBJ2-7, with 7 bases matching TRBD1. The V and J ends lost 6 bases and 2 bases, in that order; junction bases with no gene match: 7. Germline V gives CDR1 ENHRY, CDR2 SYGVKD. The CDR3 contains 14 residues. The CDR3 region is CAIRGDRDAYEQYF. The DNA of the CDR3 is TGTGCCATCAGGGGGGACAGAGACGCCTACGAGCAGTACTTC.

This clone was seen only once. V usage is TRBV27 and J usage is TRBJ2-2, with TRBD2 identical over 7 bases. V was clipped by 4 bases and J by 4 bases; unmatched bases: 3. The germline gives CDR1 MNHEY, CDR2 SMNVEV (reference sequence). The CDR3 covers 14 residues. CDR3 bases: TGTGCCAGCAGTTGGGGCGGGGGCACCGGGGAGCTGTTTTTT. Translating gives CASSWGGGTGELFF.

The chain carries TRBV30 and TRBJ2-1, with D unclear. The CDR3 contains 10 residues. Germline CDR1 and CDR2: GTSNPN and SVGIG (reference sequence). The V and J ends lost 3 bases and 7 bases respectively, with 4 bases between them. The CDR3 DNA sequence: TGTGCCTGGAGCGAGAATGAGCAGTTCTTC. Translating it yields CAWSENEQFF. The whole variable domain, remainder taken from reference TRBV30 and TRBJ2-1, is SQTIHQWPATLVQPVGSPLSLECTVEGTSNPNLYWYRQAAGRGLQLLFYSVGIGQISSEVPQNLSASRPQDRQFILSSKKLLLSDSGFYLCAWSENEQFFGPGTRLTVL.

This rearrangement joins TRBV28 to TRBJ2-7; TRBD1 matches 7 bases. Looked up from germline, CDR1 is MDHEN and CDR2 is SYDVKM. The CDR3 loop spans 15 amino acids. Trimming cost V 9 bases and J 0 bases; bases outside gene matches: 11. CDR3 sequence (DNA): TGTGCCAGTCGCAGACAGGGACCCCTCTCCTACGAGCAGTACTTC. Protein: CASRRQGPLSYEQYF.

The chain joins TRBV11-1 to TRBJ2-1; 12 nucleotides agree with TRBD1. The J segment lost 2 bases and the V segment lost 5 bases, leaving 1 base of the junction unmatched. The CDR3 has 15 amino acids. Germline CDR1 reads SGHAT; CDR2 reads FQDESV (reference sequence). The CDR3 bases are TGTGCCAGCAGCCGGGACAGGGGGCCCTACAATGAGCAGTTCTTC. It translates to CASSRDRGPYNEQFF.

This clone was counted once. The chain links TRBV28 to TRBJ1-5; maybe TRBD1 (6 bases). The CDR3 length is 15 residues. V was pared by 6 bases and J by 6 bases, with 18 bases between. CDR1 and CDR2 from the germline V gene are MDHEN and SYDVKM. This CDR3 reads CASRPGTRASQPQHF. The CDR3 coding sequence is TGTGCCAGCAGACCCGGGACACGGGCAAGTCAGCCCCAGCATTTT.

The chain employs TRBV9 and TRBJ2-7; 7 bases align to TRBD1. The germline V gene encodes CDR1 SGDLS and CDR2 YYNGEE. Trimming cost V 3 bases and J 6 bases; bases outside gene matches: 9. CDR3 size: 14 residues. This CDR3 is CASSARGQASEQYF. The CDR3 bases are TGTGCCAGCAGCGCCCGAGGACAGGCGAGCGAGCAGTACTTC.

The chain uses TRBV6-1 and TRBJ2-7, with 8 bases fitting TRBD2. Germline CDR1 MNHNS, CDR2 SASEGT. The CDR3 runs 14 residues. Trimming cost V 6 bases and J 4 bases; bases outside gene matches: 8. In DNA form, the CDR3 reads TGTGCCAGCAGCTCGGGACTAGGTGTGTACGAGCAGTACTTC. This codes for CASSSGLGVYEQYF.

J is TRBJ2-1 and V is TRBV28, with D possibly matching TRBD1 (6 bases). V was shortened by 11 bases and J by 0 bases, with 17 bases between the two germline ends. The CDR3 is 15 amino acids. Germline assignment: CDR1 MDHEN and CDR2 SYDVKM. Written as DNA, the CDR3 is TGTGCCGGGGGCGGCGAATATAACTCCTACAATGAGCAGTTCTTC. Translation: CAGGGEYNSYNEQFF.

CDR3 sequence: CASSYSSLEVDDSGNTIYF. For the CDR3, the DNA is TGTGCCAGCAGTTACTCGAGTCTGGAGGTGGACGATTCTGGAAACACCATATATTTT. The chain is built from TRBV6-2 or TRBV6-3 and TRBJ1-3; no definite D call. CDR1 and CDR2 (germline): MNHEY, SVGEGT. Trimming pared 0 bases from V and 1 base from J, leaving 19 bases between. The CDR3 loop spans 19 amino acids.

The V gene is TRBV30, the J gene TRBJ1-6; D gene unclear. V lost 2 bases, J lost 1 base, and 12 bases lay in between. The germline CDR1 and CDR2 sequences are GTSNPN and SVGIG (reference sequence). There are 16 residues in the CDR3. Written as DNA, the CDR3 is TGTGCCTGGAGTTCAGAGGGTGCTTCCTATAATTCACCCCTCCACTTT. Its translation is CAWSSEGASYNSPLHF.

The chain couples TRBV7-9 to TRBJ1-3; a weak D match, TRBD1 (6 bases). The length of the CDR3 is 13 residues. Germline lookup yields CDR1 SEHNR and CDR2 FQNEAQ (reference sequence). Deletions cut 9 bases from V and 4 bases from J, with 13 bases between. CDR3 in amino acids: CARGGVSGNTIYF. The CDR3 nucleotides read TGTGCCAGAGGGGGAGTCTCAGGAAACACCATATATTTT.

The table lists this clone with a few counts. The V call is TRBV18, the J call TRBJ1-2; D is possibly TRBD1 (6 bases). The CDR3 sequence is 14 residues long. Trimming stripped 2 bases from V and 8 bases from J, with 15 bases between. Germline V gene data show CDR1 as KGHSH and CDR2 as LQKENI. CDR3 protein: CASSPSTGPGGYTF. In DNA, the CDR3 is TGTGCCAGCTCACCATCCACAGGGCCGGGAGGCTACACCTTC.

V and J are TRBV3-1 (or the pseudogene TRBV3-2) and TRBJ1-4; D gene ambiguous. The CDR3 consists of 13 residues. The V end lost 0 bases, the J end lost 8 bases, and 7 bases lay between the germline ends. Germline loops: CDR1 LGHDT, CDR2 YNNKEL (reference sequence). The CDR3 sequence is CASSQDLREKLFF. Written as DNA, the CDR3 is TGTGCCAGCAGCCAAGATCTTCGGGAAAAACTGTTTTTT.

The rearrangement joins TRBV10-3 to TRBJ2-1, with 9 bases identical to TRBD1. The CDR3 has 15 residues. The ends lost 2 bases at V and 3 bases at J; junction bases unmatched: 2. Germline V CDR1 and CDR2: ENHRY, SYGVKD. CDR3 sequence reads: CAISETGGLYNEQFF. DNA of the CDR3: TGTGCCATCAGTGAGACAGGGGGCCTCTACAATGAGCAGTTCTTC.

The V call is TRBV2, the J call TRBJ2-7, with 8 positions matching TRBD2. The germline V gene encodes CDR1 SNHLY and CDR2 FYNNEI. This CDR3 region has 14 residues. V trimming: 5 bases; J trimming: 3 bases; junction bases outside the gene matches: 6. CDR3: CASSLPGGNYEQYF. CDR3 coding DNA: TGTGCCAGCAGTCTACCGGGGGGGAACTACGAGCAGTACTTC.

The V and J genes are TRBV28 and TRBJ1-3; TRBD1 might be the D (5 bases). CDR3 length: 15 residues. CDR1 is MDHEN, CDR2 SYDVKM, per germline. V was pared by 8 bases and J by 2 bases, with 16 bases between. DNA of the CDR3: TGTGCCAGCTCCTCCCTGGCAGGGACTGGAAACACCATATATTTT. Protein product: CASSSLAGTGNTIYF.

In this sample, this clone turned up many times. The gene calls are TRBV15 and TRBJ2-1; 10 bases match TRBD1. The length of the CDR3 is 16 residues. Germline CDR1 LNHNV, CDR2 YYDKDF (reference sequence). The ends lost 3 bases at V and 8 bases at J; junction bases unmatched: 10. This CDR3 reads CATSRAPGQGTDEQFF. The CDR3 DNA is TGTGCCACCAGCAGGGCGCCGGGACAGGGGACCGATGAGCAGTTCTTC.